This T cell receptor (beta chain) emerged from a study of T cells in Graves' hyperthyroidism and ophthalmopathy. Study-wide findings and caveats: Ophthalmopathy was told apart from stable hyperthyroidism by a 13 V-J model. Among thyroid clonotypes expanded above 0.001, most also appeared in blood.

TCR beta CDR3 regions were amplified from RNA. HTBI primers were used for first-round RT-PCR of the TCR CDR3. TCRdb ran MiXCR on the multiplex PCR reads and lists one entry per CDR3 protein. The sample lists around 500,000 distinct CDR3 sequences, over 13% occurring once. In patients aged 18 to 65, hyperthyroidism was newly diagnosed, with duration under 2 months. Uncontrolled infection, other autoimmune disease, pregnancy or lactation disqualified patients from enrolment. About this clonotype: Its matching antigen is unknown.

Sequenced input: blood. The sequence derives from a woman between 18 and 29 years old with Graves' hyperthyroidism.

The CDR3 reads CASSRPNEKLFF. CDR3 coding DNA: TGTGCCAGCAGCCGCCCAAATGAAAAACTGTTTTTT. The genes are TRBV14 and TRBJ1-4; D is uncertain. Germline CDR1 is SGHDN and CDR2 is FVKESK. CDR3 size: 12 residues. Trimming took 4 bases from V and 5 from J, leaving 5 bases between them.